The 25 T cell receptor beta chains presented below share a single source sample, sequenced in a study of T cells in Graves' hyperthyroidism and ophthalmopathy. RNA transcripts served as the template for amplifying TCR beta CDR3 regions. Initially, a first-round RT-PCR of the TCR CDR3 employed the HTBI primer set. Using its own MiXCR run on the multiplex PCR reads, TCRdb lists one record per CDR3 protein. The sample shows about half a million distinct CDR3 sequences, 15% to 20% of them seen only once. Sequenced: blood. These receptors all stem from a woman in her twenties or thirties with Graves' ophthalmopathy.

This clonotype was found many times. The rearrangement joins TRBV12-3 or TRBV12-4 to TRBJ2-1; D tentatively reads TRBD1 or TRBD2 (5 bases each). This CDR3 has 12 residues. Trimming left V 3 bases short and J 8 bases short, with 8 bases between. CDR3: CASSFWGHEQFF. In DNA form, the CDR3 reads TGTGCCAGCAGTTTCTGGGGACATGAGCAGTTCTTC.

Only a few counts were recorded for this clonotype. The rearrangement joins TRBV19 to TRBJ2-1; D might be TRBD1 (5 bases). The CDR3 runs 12 residues. V gave up 7 bases and J gave up 3 bases, with 7 bases separating them. The germline CDR1 and CDR2 sequences are LNHDA and SQIVND (reference sequence). The CDR3 is CASMDNYNEQFF. DNA for the CDR3: TGTGCCAGTATGGACAACTACAATGAGCAGTTCTTC.

This clonotype was seen repeatedly, ten times or more. The rearrangement joins TRBV5-1 to TRBJ2-2, with D unresolved. The CDR3 consists of 14 residues. Trimming left V 5 bases short and J 5 bases short, with 13 bases between. The germline CDR1 and CDR2 sequences are SGHRS and YFSETQ. The CDR3 DNA follows: TGCGCCAGCAGACCTACTCCAGAGACCGGGGAGCTGTTTTTT. This gives the protein CASRPTPETGELFF.

J is TRBJ2-1 and V is TRBV29-1; 8 positions agree with TRBD1. Germline CDR1 is SQVTM and CDR2 is ANQGSEA. This CDR3 has 17 residues. V lost 3 bases to trimming and J lost 2 bases; unmatched junction nucleotides: 12. CDR3 sequence (DNA): TGCAGCGTTGATGGTGGACAGGGAAGGAGGACCTACAATGAGCAGTTCTTC. It is translated as CSVDGGQGRRTYNEQFF.

V usage is TRBV3-1 and J usage is TRBJ1-3; no firm D call. The CDR3 sequence is 11 residues long. V shed 4 bases and J shed 9 bases, with 7 bases lying between them. Germline CDR1 is LGHDT and CDR2 is YNNKEL (reference sequence). The CDR3 sequence: CASSRSFTIYF. CDR3 in DNA: TGTGCCAGCAGCCGATCCTTCACCATATATTTT.

This clonotype turned up a few times. The chain joins TRBV6-1 to TRBJ2-2, with 8 bases aligning to TRBD1. Germline loops: CDR1 MNHNS, CDR2 SASEGT. The CDR3 is 16 residues long. V dropped 2 bases and J dropped 6; count of bases not matched to a gene: 8. CDR3 sequence: CASSELGTGSSGELFF. CDR3 nucleotides: TGTGCCAGCAGTGAATTAGGGACAGGCTCGTCCGGGGAGCTGTTTTTT.

J is TRBJ2-7 and V is TRBV2, with TRBD1 matching 8 bases. CDR1 is SNHLY, CDR2 FYNNEI, per germline. This CDR3 comprises 16 residues. J was trimmed by 2 bases and V by 8 bases; bases with no gene match: 14. The CDR3 nucleotides read TGTGCCAGCGTTACGGGGGACAGGCTTATTACCTACGAGCAGTACTTC. Amino acids: CASVTGDRLITYEQYF.

This clonotype was seen at least ten times. V usage is TRBV5-1 and J usage is TRBJ2-2; D remains ambiguous. Trimming removed 3 bases at V and 7 bases at J, with 10 bases between. There are 13 residues in the CDR3. Germline V gene sequence: CDR1 SGHRS, CDR2 YFSETQ. CDR3 amino acids: CASSSRMVGELFF. The CDR3 DNA reads as TGCGCCAGCAGCTCACGCATGGTCGGGGAGCTGTTTTTT.

This clonotype was found many times. This chain connects TRBV2 to TRBJ2-3; 10 bases agree with TRBD1. Germline V gene data show CDR1 as SNHLY and CDR2 as FYNNEI. The CDR3 covers 15 residues. V shed 5 bases and J 4 bases; nucleotides not matched to a gene: 6. CDR3 sequence: CASSRQGAGADTQYF. The DNA of the CDR3 is TGTGCCAGCAGTCGACAGGGGGCGGGGGCAGATACGCAGTATTTT.

This clonotype was counted many times. J is TRBJ2-3 and V is TRBV28; D may be TRBD2 (5 bases). V gave up 1 base and J gave up 0 bases, with 17 bases separating them. The CDR3 consists of 18 residues. Germline CDR1 MDHEN, CDR2 SYDVKM. CDR3 DNA sequence: TGTGCCAGCAGTTTATCTGTGTCGTCAGCGGATAGCACAGATACGCAGTATTTT. Amino acids: CASSLSVSSADSTDTQYF.

The chain joins TRBV24-1 to TRBJ2-1; D gene unclear. This CDR3 spans 15 amino acids. Germline V gene data show CDR1 as KGHDR and CDR2 as SFDVKD. Trimming shortened V by 3 bases and J by 0 bases, and 8 bases separated the two germline ends. CDR3 bases: TGTGCCACCAGTGATGTCCGGAACTCCTACAATGAGCAGTTCTTC. It codes for CATSDVRNSYNEQFF.

This CDR3 reads CASSIGPPSSGANVLTF. In nucleotides, the CDR3 is TGTGCCAGTAGTATAGGCCCACCGAGCTCTGGGGCCAACGTCCTGACTTTC. This chain uses TRBV19 with TRBJ2-6; no clear D. Germline CDR1 reads LNHDA; CDR2 reads SQIVND (reference sequence). Trimming removed 1 base at V and 0 bases at J, with 10 bases between. The CDR3 has 17 amino acids.

This clonotype was seen a few times. The rearrangement links TRBV14 to TRBJ2-7, with 9 bases that match TRBD2. Trimming took 8 bases from V and 4 from J; bases not matched to a gene: 12. This CDR3 spans 15 amino acids. CDR1 SGHDN and CDR2 FVKESK come from the germline V gene. Here the CDR3 reads CASAGGAHLVYEQYF. The CDR3 DNA is TGTGCCAGCGCGGGGGGGGCGCACCTGGTTTACGAGCAGTACTTC.

The chain has TRBV3-1 and TRBJ1-3; 7 positions agree with TRBD1. The CDR3 covers 15 residues. CDR1 LGHDT and CDR2 YNNKEL come from the germline V gene (reference sequence). Germline trimming cut 4 bases from V and 8 bases from J; bases unmatched to any gene: 11. The CDR3 protein is CASSLYSTGRDTIYF. In nucleotides, the CDR3 is TGTGCCAGCAGCCTCTACTCGACAGGGAGGGACACCATATATTTT.

This clonotype was detected only a few times. A read error may account for a junction end that differs from germline. V and J are TRBV20-1 and TRBJ2-5, with D perhaps matching TRBD2 (5 bases). The germline gives CDR1 DFQATT, CDR2 SNEGSKA (reference sequence). The CDR3 runs to 15 residues. The CDR3 nucleotides read TGCAGTGCTAGAAGCTCCCGGGGTTTCCAAGAGGCCCAGTACTTC. Amino acid sequence: CSARSSRGFQEAQYF.

There are many counts of this clonotype. This chain joins TRBV7-2 and TRBJ2-1, with D possibly being TRBD2 (5 bases). There are 15 residues in the CDR3. CDR1 and CDR2 from the germline V gene are SGHTA and FQGNSA. Trimming removed 2 bases from V and 9 bases from J, with 17 bases in between. The CDR3 loop is CASSLTVTSELEQFF. The CDR3 DNA sequence: TGTGCCAGCAGCTTAACTGTAACTAGTGAACTTGAGCAGTTCTTC.

This clonotype came up many times. Here the CDR3 DNA reads TGCAGCGTTGAGGGCGGGAGTAGGACAGATACGCAGTATTTT. Its translation is CSVEGGSRTDTQYF. This sequence joins TRBV29-1 and TRBJ2-3; 7 bases are a match to TRBD2. There are 14 residues in the CDR3. The V and J ends lost 3 bases and 3 bases, in that order; junction bases with no gene match: 6. Germline loops: CDR1 SQVTM, CDR2 ANQGSEA.

This clonotype was counted many times. V and J are TRBV28 and TRBJ2-5, with 7 nucleotides matching TRBD1. Per germline, CDR1 MDHEN and CDR2 SYDVKM. This CDR3 has 15 amino acids. Trimming took 5 bases from V and 3 from J; bases not matched to a gene: 9. CDR3 nucleotides: TGTGCCAGCAGTCGAAGGGCAGGGGGTAAAGAGACCCAGTACTTC. Its translation: CASSRRAGGKETQYF.

This clonotype was observed a handful of times. The J gene is TRBJ1-2, the V gene TRBV27, with unresolved D. Per germline, CDR1 MNHEY and CDR2 SMNVEV (reference sequence). The CDR3 length is 13 residues. Trimming removed 6 bases from V and 0 bases from J, with 8 bases in between. CDR3 DNA: TGTGCCAGCAGACAACAAGCTAACTATGGCTACACCTTC. Its translation: CASRQQANYGYTF.

Remarks on this clonotype: A much more abundant neighbour one base away suggests this may be a read error. The rearrangement links TRBV27 to TRBJ1-4, with TRBD1 matching over 8 bases. This CDR3 contains 18 residues. CDR1 is MNHEY, CDR2 SMNVEV, per germline (reference sequence). This chain's CDR3 is CAISVRTGFNAAYEKLFF. Here the CDR3 DNA reads TGTGCCATCAGTGTACGGACAGGGTTTAATGCGGCCTACGAAAAACTGTTTTTT.

This clonotype appeared many times. The chain has TRBV6-1 and TRBJ2-5; a weak D match, TRBD2 (6 bases). The CDR3 totals 14 residues. Germline V gives CDR1 MNHNS, CDR2 SASEGT. The germline V and J ends were trimmed by 2 bases and 8 bases, with 15 bases remaining between them. The CDR3 protein is CASSEPGRDGTQYF. CDR3 nucleotides: TGTGCCAGCAGTGAACCGGGGCGGGATGGAACCCAGTACTTC.

At least ten counts were recorded for this clonotype. The chain employs TRBV5-8 and TRBJ2-3, with no clear D. This CDR3 region has 16 residues. Trimming left V 4 bases short and J 0 bases short, with 15 bases between. Germline CDR1 reads SGHTS; CDR2 reads YDEGEE. CDR3: CASSVRMGASTDTQYF. The DNA for the CDR3 is TGTGCCAGCAGCGTAAGGATGGGTGCTAGCACAGATACGCAGTATTTT. The full variable domain, with the rest looked up from reference TRBV5-8 and TRBJ2-3, is EAGVTQSPTHLIKTRGQQATLRCSPISGHTSVYWYQQALGLGLQFLLWYDEGEERNRGNFPPRFSGRQFPNYSSELNVNALELEDSALYLCASSVRMGASTDTQYFGPGTRLTVL.

The V and J genes are TRBV7-2 and TRBJ2-1; TRBD1 agrees at 9 bases. This CDR3 is 15 amino acids long. Germline trimming cut 5 bases from V and 10 bases from J; bases unmatched to any gene: 12. Germline V gene sequence: CDR1 SGHTA, CDR2 FQGNSA. CDR3 bases: TGTGCCAGCAGCCCTACCGGGACAGGGACGAGGGAGCAGTTCTTC. Its protein is CASSPTGTGTREQFF. Supplemented by reference TRBV7-2 and TRBJ2-1, the full variable domain reads GAGVSQSPSNKVTEKGKDVELRCDPISGHTALYWYRQSLGQGLEFLIYFQGNSAPDKSGLPSDRFSAERTGGSVSTLTIQRTQQEDSAVYLCASSPTGTGTREQFFGPGTRLTVL.

This clonotype was picked up a small number of times. The chain has TRBV20-1 and TRBJ2-3; 10 positions agree with TRBD2. Germline V lookup: CDR1 DFQATT, CDR2 SNEGSKA (reference sequence). CDR3 length: 15 amino acids. V trimming: 6 bases; J trimming: 5 bases; junction bases outside the gene matches: 11. The CDR3 protein is CSASEREGRVDTQYF. CDR3 nucleotides: TGCAGTGCCTCCGAGCGGGAGGGCCGGGTAGATACGCAGTATTTT.

This clonotype was observed a few times. The CDR3 spells CASSEPGWGANQPQHF. The DNA for the CDR3 is TGTGCCAGCAGTGAACCCGGATGGGGGGCGAATCAGCCCCAGCATTTT. This chain joins TRBV6-1 and TRBJ1-5; a weak D match, TRBD1 (6 bases). Germline values: CDR1 MNHNS, CDR2 SASEGT. CDR3 size: 16 residues. V was pared by 2 bases and J by 4 bases, with 15 bases between.